This is a list of T cell receptor beta chains from one sample in a study of blood T cells in healthy people across ages. Via MiXCR, TCRdb re-called the 5' RACE reads, giving one row per CDR3 protein. The sample carries 650,000 or so distinct CDR3 sequences, roughly half recorded once. The sequenced sample consisted of blood. The source of these receptors is a woman of 80 years or more in good health. Each CDR3 is given with its conserved first and last residue. Fields, in order: clone size, V gene, D gene, J gene, CDR3 DNA, CDR3 protein. The D gene is left open where the match is weak. Where a row states a size, it is once, few, many or the class of an expanded clone; other rows omit it.

abundance: .; v_gene: TRBV29-1; d_gene: .; j_gene: TRBJ1-5; CDR3nt: TGCAGCGTTGCGGGGGGTTTAGAGCAGCCCCAGCATTTT; CDR3aa: CSVAGGLEQPQHF
abundance: .; v_gene: TRBV7-9; d_gene: .; j_gene: TRBJ2-1; CDR3nt: TGTGCCAGCAGCCCCAGGGGCGGGACCCACAATGAGCAGTTCTTC; CDR3aa: CASSPRGGTHNEQFF
abundance: .; v_gene: TRBV7-3; d_gene: .; j_gene: TRBJ2-7; CDR3nt: TGTGCCTTTCTAAGGGGGGCCTACGAGCAGTACTTC; CDR3aa: CAFLRGAYEQYF
abundance: .; v_gene: TRBV19; d_gene: TRBD1; j_gene: TRBJ1-2; CDR3nt: TGTGCCAGTAGGACGAGGGACAGGGGATCGCGTGGCTACACCTTC; CDR3aa: CASRTRDRGSRGYTF
abundance: .; v_gene: TRBV20-1; d_gene: .; j_gene: TRBJ1-2; CDR3nt: TGCAGTGCAACCGGGACCTCGGGCTACACCTTC; CDR3aa: CSATGTSGYTF
abundance: .; v_gene: TRBV5-1; d_gene: .; j_gene: TRBJ2-3; CDR3nt: TGCGCCAGCAGCCTCACATCGGGTGGGGGAGCAGATACGCAGTATTTT; CDR3aa: CASSLTSGGGADTQYF
abundance: .; v_gene: TRBV20-1; d_gene: .; j_gene: TRBJ2-1; CDR3nt: TGCAGTGCTAGAGTATTATCCGACAGACTGTACAATGAGCAGTTCTTC; CDR3aa: CSARVLSDRLYNEQFF
abundance: .; v_gene: TRBV7-3; d_gene: .; j_gene: TRBJ1-6; CDR3nt: TGTGCCAGCAGCTTAAGGAGGGGCGACTCACCCCTCCACTTT; CDR3aa: CASSLRRGDSPLHF
abundance: .; v_gene: TRBV3-1; d_gene: .; j_gene: TRBJ2-1; CDR3nt: TGTGCCAGCAGCCAAACTAACAGTCCCAATGAGCAGTTCTTC; CDR3aa: CASSQTNSPNEQFF
abundance: many; v_gene: TRBV7-3; d_gene: TRBD2; j_gene: TRBJ2-1; CDR3nt: TGTGCCAGCAGCTTAGGAGTAGCGGGAGTGAATGAGCAGTTCTTC; CDR3aa: CASSLGVAGVNEQFF
abundance: .; v_gene: TRBV27; d_gene: TRBD1; j_gene: TRBJ1-5; CDR3nt: TGTGCCAGCAACCGCCAGGGGGAAAATCAGCCCCAGCATTTT; CDR3aa: CASNRQGENQPQHF
abundance: once; v_gene: TRBV4-2; d_gene: .; j_gene: TRBJ2-1; CDR3nt: TGTGCCAGCAGCCAAGTCGACGGGAGCTCCTACAATGAGCAGTTCTTC; CDR3aa: CASSQVDGSSYNEQFF
abundance: many; v_gene: TRBV6-5; d_gene: TRBD1; j_gene: TRBJ2-2; CDR3nt: TGTGCCAGCAGTTACTCTAACAGGGGCCGGGGCACCGGGGAGCTGTTTTTT; CDR3aa: CASSYSNRGRGTGELFF
abundance: .; v_gene: TRBV12-3/TRBV12-4; d_gene: .; j_gene: TRBJ2-3; CDR3nt: TGTGCCAGCAGATACACGGGTTTGATCACAGATACGCAGTATTTT; CDR3aa: CASRYTGLITDTQYF
abundance: many; v_gene: TRBV9; d_gene: TRBD2; j_gene: TRBJ2-3; CDR3nt: TGTGCCAGCAGCTCGGGACTAGCGGGACACCAGGGAGATACGCAGTATTTT; CDR3aa: CASSSGLAGHQGDTQYF
abundance: .; v_gene: TRBV6-6; d_gene: .; j_gene: TRBJ2-5; CDR3nt: TGTGCCAGCAGCAGGGAAGGGAGGGAGACCCAGTACTTC; CDR3aa: CASSREGRETQYF
abundance: few; v_gene: TRBV12-3/TRBV12-4; d_gene: .; j_gene: TRBJ2-3; CDR3nt: TGTGCCAGCAGGAGGTGGGTTCAGGAGCGCACAGATACGCAGTATTTT; CDR3aa: CASRRWVQERTDTQYF
abundance: .; v_gene: TRBV11-2; d_gene: TRBD1; j_gene: TRBJ2-1; CDR3nt: TGTGCCAGCAGGCAGGGGGGACAGGTCAGCTCCTACAATGAGCAGTTCTTC; CDR3aa: CASRQGGQVSSYNEQFF
abundance: .; v_gene: TRBV20-1; d_gene: .; j_gene: TRBJ2-2; CDR3nt: TGCAGTGCTAGAGAACGGTTAAGGGACACCGGGGAGCTGTTTTTT; CDR3aa: CSARERLRDTGELFF
abundance: .; v_gene: TRBV3-1; d_gene: TRBD1; j_gene: TRBJ2-7; CDR3nt: TGTGCCAGCAGCCCGACAGGGGCCGAGCAGTACTTC; CDR3aa: CASSPTGAEQYF
abundance: .; v_gene: TRBV6-6; d_gene: TRBD2; j_gene: TRBJ2-5; CDR3nt: TGTGCCAGCGGGGATCGTGGGAGGGCGGAAGAGACCCAGTACTTC; CDR3aa: CASGDRGRAEETQYF
abundance: .; v_gene: TRBV5-1; d_gene: .; j_gene: TRBJ2-3; CDR3nt: TGCGCCAGCAGCTTGGCCAGAGACACAGATACGCAGTATTTT; CDR3aa: CASSLARDTDTQYF
abundance: .; v_gene: TRBV6-5; d_gene: .; j_gene: TRBJ2-3; CDR3nt: TGTGCCAGCATGGGCCCGGAGCCCACAGATACGCAGTATTTT; CDR3aa: CASMGPEPTDTQYF
abundance: .; v_gene: TRBV4-1; d_gene: .; j_gene: TRBJ1-1; CDR3nt: TGCGCCAGCAGCCAAGTTGGGGTCTGGACTGAAGCTTTCTTT; CDR3aa: CASSQVGVWTEAFF
abundance: .; v_gene: TRBV3-1; d_gene: TRBD2; j_gene: TRBJ2-1; CDR3nt: TGTGCCAGCAGACAAAGCGGGATGGTGTTCTTC; CDR3aa: CASRQSGMVFF
abundance: many; v_gene: TRBV20-1; d_gene: TRBD2; j_gene: TRBJ2-7; CDR3nt: TGCAGTGCTTCATCACCTAGCGGGGCCTACGAGCAGTACTTC; CDR3aa: CSASSPSGAYEQYF
abundance: .; v_gene: TRBV5-1; d_gene: .; j_gene: TRBJ1-1; CDR3nt: TGCGCCAGCAGCTGGGCCGGCAGCATGAACACTGAAGCTTTCTTT; CDR3aa: CASSWAGSMNTEAFF
abundance: many; v_gene: TRBV6-6; d_gene: .; j_gene: TRBJ1-2; CDR3nt: TGTGCCAGCAGTTACCCCCTCGATGGCTACACCTTC; CDR3aa: CASSYPLDGYTF
abundance: .; v_gene: TRBV30; d_gene: TRBD1; j_gene: TRBJ2-1; CDR3nt: TGTGCCTGGAGTGTGGGTCCCGGGACAGGGACTAATGAGCAGTTCTTC; CDR3aa: CAWSVGPGTGTNEQFF
abundance: .; v_gene: TRBV2; d_gene: TRBD1; j_gene: TRBJ2-3; CDR3nt: TGTGCCAGCAGTGAAGCGCCACAGGGGTACGCAGATACGCAGTATTTT; CDR3aa: CASSEAPQGYADTQYF
abundance: .; v_gene: TRBV19; d_gene: TRBD1; j_gene: TRBJ2-6; CDR3nt: TGTGCCAGTAGTTTGACAGGGGGCTCTGGGGCCAACGTCCTGACTTTC; CDR3aa: CASSLTGGSGANVLTF
abundance: .; v_gene: TRBV11-2; d_gene: .; j_gene: TRBJ2-3; CDR3nt: TGTGCCAGCAGCCAGATACAGGGCCCAGATACGCAGTATTTT; CDR3aa: CASSQIQGPDTQYF
abundance: once; v_gene: TRBV20-1; d_gene: .; j_gene: TRBJ2-7; CDR3nt: TGCAGTGCTACGGGATCACGAGACTACGAGCAGTACTTC; CDR3aa: CSATGSRDYEQYF
abundance: .; v_gene: TRBV5-1; d_gene: .; j_gene: TRBJ2-7; CDR3nt: TGCGCCAGCAGCTTTTCGAACAGGGCCTACGAGCAGTACTTC; CDR3aa: CASSFSNRAYEQYF
abundance: .; v_gene: TRBV2; d_gene: .; j_gene: TRBJ2-5; CDR3nt: TGTGGGCAGGGACAAGAGACCCAGTACTTC; CDR3aa: CGQGQETQYF
abundance: .; v_gene: TRBV12-3/TRBV12-4; d_gene: TRBD1; j_gene: TRBJ1-2; CDR3nt: TGTGCCAGCAGTCCCCGGACAGGGGGTAACTATGGCTACACCTTC; CDR3aa: CASSPRTGGNYGYTF
abundance: .; v_gene: TRBV6-4; d_gene: .; j_gene: TRBJ2-3; CDR3nt: TGTGCCAGCAGTGACTCTGTCGGGAGCACAGATACGCAGTATTTT; CDR3aa: CASSDSVGSTDTQYF
abundance: .; v_gene: TRBV25-1; d_gene: TRBD1; j_gene: TRBJ2-1; CDR3nt: TGTGCCAGCAGTGAACTCACAGGGGGCACCTACAATGAGCAGTTCTTC; CDR3aa: CASSELTGGTYNEQFF
abundance: many; v_gene: TRBV5-1; d_gene: .; j_gene: TRBJ2-1; CDR3nt: TGCGCCAGCAGCTTAGGTGGTAATGAGCAGTTCTTC; CDR3aa: CASSLGGNEQFF
abundance: .; v_gene: TRBV20-1; d_gene: TRBD2; j_gene: TRBJ2-1; CDR3nt: TGCAGTGCTAGAGCCTTAGCGGGAGGGATACACTACAATGAGCAGTTCTTC; CDR3aa: CSARALAGGIHYNEQFF
abundance: few; v_gene: TRBV9; d_gene: TRBD2; j_gene: TRBJ2-5; CDR3nt: TGTGCCAGCAGCGTAGTGACTAGCTATGAGCAGTACTTC; CDR3aa: CASSVVTSYEQYF
abundance: few; v_gene: TRBV5-1; d_gene: TRBD2; j_gene: TRBJ2-7; CDR3nt: TGCGCCAGCAGCTTGGAACTAGCGGGGTACTACGAGCAGTACTTC; CDR3aa: CASSLELAGYYEQYF
abundance: .; v_gene: TRBV3-1; d_gene: TRBD1; j_gene: TRBJ1-2; CDR3nt: TGTGCCAGCAGCCAAGAAGGCAGGGGGTATGGCTACACCTTC; CDR3aa: CASSQEGRGYGYTF
abundance: few; v_gene: TRBV27; d_gene: .; j_gene: TRBJ2-7; CDR3nt: TGTGCCAGCAGCGATGGGCCACACTACGAGCAGTACTTC; CDR3aa: CASSDGPHYEQYF
abundance: many; v_gene: TRBV6-6; d_gene: .; j_gene: TRBJ2-2; CDR3nt: TGTGCCCACAGGGTAACAGGGAACACCGGGGAGCTGTTTTTT; CDR3aa: CAHRVTGNTGELFF
abundance: .; v_gene: TRBV7-2; d_gene: TRBD2; j_gene: TRBJ2-3; CDR3nt: TGTGCCAGCAGCTCCGGGGGGGGGCATGGAGATACGCAGTATTTT; CDR3aa: CASSSGGGHGDTQYF
abundance: many; v_gene: TRBV7-2; d_gene: .; j_gene: TRBJ1-1; CDR3nt: TGTGCCAGCAGCTTAATCTACGGAGGTGCTGAAGCTTTCTTT; CDR3aa: CASSLIYGGAEAFF
abundance: .; v_gene: TRBV4-1; d_gene: .; j_gene: TRBJ2-1; CDR3nt: TGCGCCAGCAGCCCGAATGACCTGACAGAAAAGGAGACCCAGTTCTTC; CDR3aa: CASSPNDLTEKETQFF
abundance: few; v_gene: TRBV6-5; d_gene: .; j_gene: TRBJ2-1; CDR3nt: TGTGCCAGCAGTTACTCGGGGGGCCCTAATTACAATGAGCAGTTCTTC; CDR3aa: CASSYSGGPNYNEQFF
abundance: few; v_gene: TRBV6-1; d_gene: .; j_gene: TRBJ1-2; CDR3nt: TGTGCCAGCAGTGCGACACAGGGCAGCTACACCTTC; CDR3aa: CASSATQGSYTF
abundance: .; v_gene: TRBV11-2; d_gene: .; j_gene: TRBJ2-4; CDR3nt: TGTGCCAGCAGCGCAGGACGGTGTCAATTGTACTTC; CDR3aa: CASSAGRCQLYF
abundance: many; v_gene: TRBV6-6; d_gene: .; j_gene: TRBJ2-3; CDR3nt: TGTGCCAGCAGTTACGGGGCCCCTGGGAATACGCAGTATTTT; CDR3aa: CASSYGAPGNTQYF
abundance: many; v_gene: TRBV20-1; d_gene: TRBD2; j_gene: TRBJ2-1; CDR3nt: TGCAGTGCTAGAAGGCTAGCGGGGGCCTCCTACAATGAGCAGTTCTTC; CDR3aa: CSARRLAGASYNEQFF
abundance: many; v_gene: TRBV12-5; d_gene: .; j_gene: TRBJ1-2; CDR3nt: TGTGCTAGTGGTGCATGGTTGGGGAATGGCTACACCTTC; CDR3aa: CASGAWLGNGYTF